The sequence of this T cell receptor beta chain was determined in a study of shared clonotypes between healthy human individuals. Study summary: For every donor, three CD4 naive, three CD4 memory, two CD8 naive and one CD8 memory plates were used.

This table comes from immunoSEQ multiplex PCR, and its TCRdb copy is limited to in-frame clones, with some not included. The sample records approximately 1.9 million clones, 90% to 95% being singletons. A single count supports this clone. CDR1 and CDR2 (germline): SGHVS, FNYEAQ. V gave up 5 bases and J gave up 3 bases, with 11 bases separating them. This CDR3 comprises 13 residues. Naive CD8 cells, CD45RO-negative and positively selected for CCR7, excluded terminally differentiated effector memory CD45RA+ cells. Sequencing was performed on naive CD8+ T cells from PBMCs. The TCR comes from a man younger than 35 in good health. Some clones in this sample may be carry-over from other donors' samples. V and J are TRBV7-6 and TRBJ2-7, with D possibly called TRBD1 or TRBD2 (5 bases each). CDR3 residues: CASSPGRIYEQYF. CDR3 DNA: TGTGCCAGCAGCCCGGGACGGATCTACGAGCAGTACTTC.